This T cell receptor (beta chain) was captured by sequencing in a study of vaccination and CD4 T cells after COVID-19. Turning to this clonotype: Antigen unknown.

Trimming left V 6 bases short and J 10 bases short, with 23 bases between. The CDR3 totals 14 residues. Germline V CDR1 and CDR2: DFQATT, SNEGSKA (reference sequence). Treatment described: roughly 11-day PBMC culture with coronavirus spike peptide pools or control peptides (ViraFEST assay). Wells that each held around 2 million PBMCs were cultured with around 9.7 IU/ml IL-2 and about 10 ug/ml peptide pools. The Oncomine TCR Beta short-read assay sequenced DNA from cultured CD4+ T cells. TCRdb re-called the PCR reads with MiXCR, one entry per CDR3 protein. The data hold 7,500 or so distinct CDR3 sequences, with more than 60% observed a single time.

Specimen: cultured CD4+ T cells from blood, collected after SARS-CoV-2 vaccination. The sequence was collected from a human donor with COVID-19. The rearrangement joins TRBV20-1 to TRBJ2-3; D may be TRBD2 (6 bases). CDR3 bases: TGCAGTGCCACCGACCCGCCCGGGAGTTTGGCGCAGTATTTT. It is translated as CSATDPPGSLAQYF.